This T cell receptor beta chain was captured in a study of blood T cell repertoires in COVID-19. Study details: Acute and convalescent COVID-19 specimens originated in the United States, Italy and Spain. PBMCs, B-cell-depleted T cells, or T cells were the source of the cDNA or gDNA that made up the material.

Using immunoSEQ multiplex PCR, the repertoire was profiled, and TCRdb retains in-frame clones only, with some absent. The table records 120,000 or so clones, 65% to 90% of them present only once. CDR3 size: 15 residues. Losses at the gene ends were 0 bases for V and 4 bases for J; bases not matched to a gene: 4. CDR1 and CDR2 from the germline V gene are WSHSY and SAAADI. The sequencing sample was made of peripheral blood. The V and J genes are TRBV10-2 and TRBJ1-1, with TRBD1 matching 8 bases. This receptor was taken from a woman of 80 years or more with acute or convalescent COVID-19. CDR3 bases: TGCGCCAGCAGTGAGTCTAACAGGGGGGGCACTGAAGCTTTCTTT. Its protein product is CASSESNRGGTEAFF.